This T cell receptor beta chain was obtained from a study of graft-versus-host responses after intestinal transplantation. Across the whole study: Multivisceral, liver-intestinal, or isolated intestinal grafts went to recipients.

Worth noting for this clone: Its antigen is unknown.

CDR3 length: 15 amino acids. CDR1 is SGDLS and CDR2 is YYNGEE in the germline V gene. The V gene lost 0 bases and the J gene lost 2 bases, with 9 bases spanning the gap. The repertoire was sequenced with immunoSEQ multiplex PCR; TCRdb's copy has only in-frame clones and lacks some. The table shows about 100,000 clones, with under 95% occurring only once. Overall study results and limits: Among circulating GvH clones, peak levels were associated with early post-transplant declines in HvG clones. Present in recipient marrow, GvH clones included some that appeared first in ileum or blood. Allograft graft-versus-host to host-versus-graft clonal ratios ran high in patients with graft-donor T cell macrochimerism.

Material: unstimulated CD8+ T cells sorted from spleen or lymph node cells, obtained before intestinal transplant. This rearrangement joins TRBV9 to TRBJ2-1; either TRBD1 or TRBD2 may supply D (6 bases each). This receptor was obtained from a human donor who received an intestinal transplant. CDR3 amino acids: CASSVAGDTYNEQFF. CDR3 sequence (DNA): TGTGCCAGCAGCGTAGCGGGGGACACCTACAATGAGCAGTTCTTC.